The subject of this entry is one T cell receptor beta chain. Only in-frame clones appear in the TCRdb table, and some are missing; sequencing was by immunoSEQ multiplex PCR. Among approximately 90,000 clones listed, almost 90% were seen once. There are 14 residues in the CDR3. The germline gives CDR1 SGHAT, CDR2 FQNNGV. Trimming took 6 bases from V and 9 from J, leaving 15 bases between them. These data come from a study of PD-L1 blockade in urothelial cancer. Study context: When patients started atezolizumab in about 2014, it was given at 1,200 mg intravenously every 3 weeks. Blood was evaluated 3 weeks (second dose) and 6 weeks after therapy began.

Time point given: pretreatment peripheral blood. The V call is TRBV11-2, the J call TRBJ1-6; D perhaps matches TRBD1 (5 bases). The material was PBMCs, obtained around atezolizumab (anti-PD-L1) treatment. The receptor was isolated from a man aged 60 to 75 with urothelial cancer. As DNA, the CDR3 is TGTGCCAGCAGTTCGACAGTAATCCGTTCACCCCTCCACTTT. It yields the protein CASSSTVIRSPLHF.